These 14 T cell receptor beta chains were all obtained from the same sample, sequenced in a study of cytomegalovirus exposure and HLA in healthy donors. PCR involved 60 Vbeta and 13 Jbeta primers. Libraries were prepared by immunoSEQ multiplex PCR; TCRdb keeps only in-frame clonotypes and omits some of them. This table has approximately 90,000 clones, 85% appearing once. Sequenced sample: PBMCs. The receptors originated from a man aged 40-49 years in good health and CMV-seropositive.

This chain links TRBV6-5 with TRBJ2-2, with 7 bases fitting TRBD2. Germline V lookup: CDR1 MNHEY, CDR2 SVGAGI. Trimming took 6 bases from V and 5 from J; bases not matched to a gene: 6. The CDR3 spans 14 residues. The DNA of the CDR3 is TGTGCCAGCAGACGGCCCGGGGGGACCGGGGAGCTGTTTTTT. Protein: CASRRPGGTGELFF.

For the CDR3, the DNA is TGTGCCTGGAGTGAGAAACAGGGAAGATCAAATAATGAAAAACTGTTTTTT. Protein: CAWSEKQGRSNNEKLFF. This sequence joins TRBV30 and TRBJ1-4; maybe TRBD1 (6 bases). CDR1 GTSNPN and CDR2 SVGIG come from the germline V gene (reference sequence). The CDR3 is 17 residues long. The V end lost 1 base, the J end lost 4 bases, and 19 bases lay between the germline ends. Full variable domain (outside the CDR3, taken from reference TRBV30 and TRBJ1-4): SQTIHQWPATLVQPVGSPLSLECTVEGTSNPNLYWYRQAAGRGLQLLFYSVGIGQISSEVPQNLSASRPQDRQFILSSKKLLLSDSGFYLCAWSEKQGRSNNEKLFFGSGTQLSVL.

This rearrangement joins TRBV6-1 to TRBJ2-1; TRBD2 might be the D (5 bases). V lost 2 bases and J lost 1, with 9 bases in between. CDR1 and CDR2 from the germline V gene are MNHNS and SASEGT. CDR3 length equals 15 residues. CDR3 sequence reads: CASSEQSGSYNEQFF. The CDR3 DNA follows: TGTGCCAGCAGTGAACAGTCGGGATCCTACAATGAGCAGTTCTTC.

CDR3 residues: CAITRGGRNTEAFF. CDR3 DNA: TGTGCCATCACGAGGGGAGGGCGGAACACTGAAGCTTTCTTT. The chain couples TRBV10-3 to TRBJ1-1; D might be TRBD1 (5 bases). V gave up 7 bases and J gave up 1 base, with 13 bases separating them. Germline loops: CDR1 ENHRY, CDR2 SYGVKD. The CDR3 consists of 14 residues.

The rearrangement uses TRBV28 and TRBJ2-5; TRBD2 matches 7 bases. Germline V lookup: CDR1 MDHEN, CDR2 SYDVKM. The CDR3 contains 14 residues. Losses at the gene ends were 2 bases for V and 1 base for J; bases not matched to a gene: 1. The CDR3 nucleotides read TGTGCCAGCAGTTTAGCGGGAGTCCAAGAGACCCAGTACTTC. Protein product: CASSLAGVQETQYF.

The chain has TRBV28 and TRBJ2-5; 7 bases are shared with TRBD1. The J call may be faulty, since TRBJ2-7 better matches the DNA end. The CDR3 covers 14 residues. CDR1 is MDHEN, CDR2 SYDVKM, per germline. DNA of the CDR3: TGTGCCAGCAGCGTGACAGGGAGCTCCTACGAGCAGTACTTC. Amino acid sequence: CASSVTGSSYEQYF.

For this clone: One end of the junction does not line up with germline, which may come from a read error. This rearrangement joins TRBV7-9 to TRBJ1-3, with TRBD1 matching over 8 bases. The germline gives CDR1 SEHNR, CDR2 FQNEAQ (reference sequence). This CDR3 has 17 amino acids. CDR3 nucleotide sequence: TGTGCCAGCAGCGTGACAGGGGCAAGATTCTCTGGAGACACCATATATTTT. Translation gives CASSVTGARFSGDTIYF.

The rearrangement uses TRBV19 and TRBJ2-7; 9 positions match TRBD2. Germline V gene data show CDR1 as LNHDA and CDR2 as SQIVND (reference sequence). Trimming cost V 6 bases and J 2 bases; bases outside gene matches: 5. This CDR3 is 14 amino acids long. The CDR3 region is CASSAGLATYEQYF. The DNA of the CDR3 is TGTGCCAGTAGCGCCGGACTAGCGACCTACGAGCAGTACTTC.

The J gene is TRBJ2-5, the V gene TRBV15; D uncertain. The V gene's germline CDR1 is LNHNV and CDR2 YYDKDF (reference sequence). Trimming cost V 1 base and J 4 bases, with 7 bases left between them. This CDR3 has 13 residues. The DNA of the CDR3 is TGTGCCACCAGCAGAGGAGGAAGAGAGACCCAGTACTTC. It specifies CATSRGGRETQYF.

The chain has TRBV28 and TRBJ2-7; perhaps TRBD1 as D (6 bases). The V gene's germline CDR1 is MDHEN and CDR2 SYDVKM. CDR3 length: 15 residues. V lost 5 bases to trimming and J lost 1 base, with 15 bases between them. The CDR3, as DNA: TGTGCCAGCAGTCCTTCCAGGGGTACTTCCTACGAGCAGTACTTC. Translated, it gives CASSPSRGTSYEQYF.

The chain recombines TRBV7-2 with TRBJ2-1, with 8 nucleotides matching TRBD2. CDR3 size: 15 residues. Per the germline V gene, CDR1 is SGHTA and CDR2 is FQGNSA. V was pared by 1 base and J by 8 bases, with 7 bases of the junction left unmatched. CDR3 bases: TGTGCCAGCAGCTTAGTAGCGGGGTCTGGGGATGAGCAGTTCTTC. Translated: CASSLVAGSGDEQFF.

This clone was recorded only once. The rearrangement links TRBV19 to TRBJ1-2; D remains unclear. The germline gives CDR1 LNHDA, CDR2 SQIVND (reference sequence). The CDR3 length is 14 residues. Trimming pared 3 bases from V and 0 bases from J, leaving 8 bases between. The CDR3 sequence: CASSISQTNYGYTF. The CDR3 DNA reads TGTGCCAGTAGTATTTCACAGACTAACTATGGCTACACCTTC.

The genes are TRBV7-6 and TRBJ1-1, with 7 positions matching TRBD1. Trimming at V came to 4 bases and at J to 2 bases, leaving 4 bases not matched to a gene. The CDR3 covers 14 residues. The germline V gene has CDR1 SGHVS and CDR2 FNYEAQ. CDR3 DNA: TGTGCCAGCAGCTCGGGACAGACTAACACTGAAGCTTTCTTT. As protein: CASSSGQTNTEAFF.

The V gene is TRBV28, the J gene TRBJ2-3, with D tentatively TRBD2 (6 bases). CDR1 MDHEN and CDR2 SYDVKM come from the germline V gene. This CDR3 spans 15 amino acids. V was shortened by 2 bases and J by 0 bases, with 9 bases between the two germline ends. The DNA for the CDR3 is TGTGCCAGCAGTTTAGCTAGCGAAAGCACAGATACGCAGTATTTT. This translates into CASSLASESTDTQYF.